The source of this T cell receptor (beta chain) is a study of cytomegalovirus exposure and HLA in healthy donors. Study observations and caveats: Reported performance of the classifier showed diagnosis of cytomegalovirus status with high specificity and sensitivity. The study put under 200 TCR beta chains on its list as cytomegalovirus-associated.

As concerns this clone: The antigen is unknown.

The donors were members of the validation cohort comprising some 130 subjects, separate from the roughly 700-subject first cohort. TCRdb keeps only in-frame clones here, not all; method: immunoSEQ multiplex PCR. This sample has some 200,000 clones, with roughly 82% found just once. Material for sequencing was PBMCs. This TCR was sampled from a woman aged 25 to 39 in good health and CMV-seropositive.

The CDR3: CASSRMGGRAYNEQFF. In DNA form, the CDR3 reads TGTGCCAGCAGTAGGATGGGCGGGAGGGCCTACAATGAGCAGTTCTTC. This sequence joins TRBV27 and TRBJ2-1, with 9 bases identical to TRBD2. After removal of 5 bases from V and 2 bases from J, the junction contained 7 bases not matched to a gene. The CDR3 covers 16 residues. The germline CDR1 and CDR2 sequences are MNHEY and SMNVEV (reference sequence).